This T cell receptor (beta chain) was captured in a study of PD-1 blockade in classical Hodgkin lymphoma. General study findings and limits: Undefined causes, possibly disease activity or prior therapy, underlie the repertoire differences. After ASCT, patients who started nivolumab under 1 year later were excluded. Prior to therapy, complete responders displayed diversity much like that of newly diagnosed patients. Healthy donors reportedly exceeded newly diagnosed patients in baseline TCR diversity.

Assay: immunoSEQ multiplex PCR; the TCRdb copy retains only in-frame clones and omits some. The table records 5,500 to 7,000 clones, 82% of them present only once. Every patient experienced relapse after autologous stem cell transplantation, and brentuximab vedotin exposure varied. Investigators obtained CD8+ T cells from thawed PBMCs by magnetic negative selection. Comment on this clone: Its cognate antigen is unknown.

The CDR3 length is 13 residues. Germline V gene sequence: CDR1 SGHDN, CDR2 FVKESK. Between the trimmed V and J ends, which lost 2 bases and 8 bases, there was a span of 12 bases. The material was CD8+ T cells from blood, obtained at baseline. The clonotype originates from a human donor with classical Hodgkin lymphoma. The gene calls are TRBV14 and TRBJ1-1; D is uncertain. CDR3 DNA sequence: TGTGCCAGCAGCCAATCGTTTGTGAGGGAAGCTTTCTTT. This sequence encodes CASSQSFVREAFF.